The 25 T cell receptor beta chains presented below share a single source sample, sequenced in a study of cytomegalovirus exposure and HLA in healthy donors. Clones were sequenced by immunoSEQ multiplex PCR, and TCRdb holds only the in-frame ones, with some missing. The sample lists approximately 97,000 clones; approximately 95% were seen once. Sequencing was performed on PBMCs. These receptors were collected from a woman younger than 45 in good health and CMV-seropositive.

This clone was recorded only once. The chain is built from TRBV5-1 and TRBJ2-1; 11 bases align to TRBD2. The CDR3 spans 16 residues. Germline CDR1 is SGHRS and CDR2 is YFSETQ. V lost 0 bases to trimming and J lost 9 bases; unmatched junction nucleotides: 8. In DNA form, the CDR3 reads TGCGCCAGCAGCTTGGTAGTAGCGGGAGGGCCTGTTGAGCAGTTCTTC. This codes for CASSLVVAGGPVEQFF.

The J gene is TRBJ1-2, the V gene TRBV6-1; perhaps TRBD1 as D (5 bases). The CDR3 sequence is 13 residues long. Looked up from germline, CDR1 is MNHNS and CDR2 is SASEGT. Trimming cost V 3 bases and J 8 bases, with 13 bases left between them. The CDR3 DNA follows: TGTGCCAGCAGTGAGGAGGGACTTCGGGGCTACACCTTC. This encodes CASSEEGLRGYTF.

The gene calls are TRBV7-2 and TRBJ1-1; 9 nucleotides line up with TRBD1. The V gene end was trimmed by 3 bases and the J gene end by 11 bases; junction bases not matched to a gene: 7. Germline CDR1 reads SGHTA; CDR2 reads FQGNSA. The CDR3 consists of 13 residues. CDR3 amino acids: CASSFGTGRDAFF. CDR3 nucleotides: TGTGCCAGCAGCTTTGGGACAGGGCGAGACGCTTTCTTT.

The chain is built from TRBV11-2 and TRBJ2-5; D is possibly TRBD2 (5 bases). The CDR3 contains 15 residues. V was trimmed by 3 bases and J by 5 bases, leaving 16 bases between them. Germline values: CDR1 SGHAT, CDR2 FQNNGV. The CDR3 reads CASSLRSGLRETQYF. CDR3 DNA: TGTGCCAGCAGCTTGAGGTCGGGGTTAAGGGAGACCCAGTACTTC.

The chain links TRBV28 to TRBJ2-5, with 10 bases matching TRBD2. Germline loops: CDR1 MDHEN, CDR2 SYDVKM. The V gene end was trimmed by 2 bases and the J gene end by 4 bases; junction bases not matched to a gene: 4. The CDR3 is made up of 15 amino acids. The CDR3 region is CASSLGLAGAETQYF. The CDR3 DNA sequence: TGTGCCAGCAGTTTAGGCCTAGCGGGAGCAGAGACCCAGTACTTC.

V usage is TRBV28 and J usage is TRBJ2-7; D remains unclear. The germline CDR1 and CDR2 sequences are MDHEN and SYDVKM. The CDR3 runs to 15 residues. V was clipped by 7 bases and J by 0 bases, with 16 bases between them. Here the CDR3 DNA reads TGTGCCAGCACTACCCCGGCGGAGAGCTCCTACGAGCAGTACTTC. Its protein is CASTTPAESSYEQYF. Supplemented by reference TRBV28 and TRBJ2-7, the full variable domain reads DVKVTQSSRYLVKRTGEKVFLECVQDMDHENMFWYRQDPGLGLRLIYFSYDVKMKEKGDIPEGYSVSREKKERFSLILESASTNQTSMYLCASTTPAESSYEQYFGPGTRLTVT.

V gene TRBV7-9 combines with J gene TRBJ1-1; 8 nucleotides line up with TRBD1. Unmatched junction bases numbered 7, after V lost 3 bases and J lost 7 bases. The CDR3 has 14 residues. Per germline, CDR1 SEHNR and CDR2 FQNEAQ (reference sequence). In DNA form, the CDR3 reads TGTGCCAGCAGCTTCGGGGGACAGGTGAGTGAAGCTTTCTTT. Encoded protein: CASSFGGQVSEAFF.

This clone was recorded once. This chain links TRBV30 with TRBJ1-4; D ambiguous. The ends were cut back, 0 bases at V and 9 bases at J, with 8 bases in the middle. The CDR3 extends over 12 amino acids. Germline CDR1 GTSNPN, CDR2 SVGIG (reference sequence). CDR3 amino acids: CAWSVSPQKLFF. The CDR3 DNA sequence: TGTGCCTGGAGTGTTTCTCCTCAAAAACTGTTTTTT.

The chain couples TRBV2 to TRBJ2-1, with D tentatively TRBD1 (6 bases). The V gene's germline CDR1 is SNHLY and CDR2 FYNNEI. Trimming left V 3 bases short and J 3 bases short, with 21 bases between. The CDR3 has 18 residues. The CDR3 is CASSEDSPLEIYYNEQFF. CDR3 DNA sequence: TGTGCCAGCAGTGAGGACAGTCCCTTAGAGATATACTACAATGAGCAGTTCTTC.

V and J are TRBV4-1 and TRBJ2-1; D not certain. The V end lost 1 base, the J end lost 4 bases, and 11 bases lay between the germline ends. Germline lookup yields CDR1 MGHRA and CDR2 YSYEKL. The CDR3 loop spans 15 amino acids. CDR3 protein: CASSQGGLVYNEQFF. The CDR3 DNA reads as TGCGCCAGCAGCCAAGGCGGTCTAGTGTACAATGAGCAGTTCTTC.

The chain recombines TRBV28 with TRBJ1-4; 9 nucleotides agree with TRBD1. CDR1 MDHEN and CDR2 SYDVKM come from the germline V gene. J gave up 8 bases and V 4 bases, and 8 bases lay outside the gene matches. The CDR3 runs to 15 residues. This CDR3 is CASSSPGTGREKLFF. CDR3 coding DNA: TGTGCCAGCAGTTCTCCCGGGACAGGGCGGGAAAAACTGTTTTTT.

The chain carries TRBV6-5 and TRBJ2-3, with D unclear. The CDR3 runs 16 residues. Trimming stripped 4 bases from V and 4 bases from J, with 18 bases between. Germline V lookup: CDR1 MNHEY, CDR2 SVGAGI. The CDR3 region is CASSSVPERSSDTQYF. CDR3 nucleotide sequence: TGTGCCAGCAGTTCGGTCCCCGAGAGAAGTTCAGATACGCAGTATTTT.

The chain employs TRBV19 and TRBJ1-1; tentative D call: TRBD1 (5 bases). This CDR3 is 14 amino acids long. The ends were cut back, 5 bases at V and 4 bases at J, with 14 bases in the middle. Germline V gives CDR1 LNHDA, CDR2 SQIVND (reference sequence). The CDR3 DNA follows: TGTGCCAGTAGTCCGATCCAGGGAACCACTGAAGCTTTCTTT. Translating gives CASSPIQGTTEAFF.

V usage is TRBV10-3 and J usage is TRBJ2-4, with 9 bases that match TRBD2. CDR3 length equals 16 residues. Per germline, CDR1 ENHRY and CDR2 SYGVKD. With V trimmed by 5 bases and J by 0 bases, 5 bases remained unmatched. CDR3 sequence (DNA): TGTGCCATCAGTTCTAGCGGGGACCTAGCCAAAAACATTCAGTACTTC. It is translated as CAISSSGDLAKNIQYF.

This chain uses TRBV15 with TRBJ2-3, with 9 bases fitting TRBD2. The J segment lost 8 bases and the V segment lost 0 bases, leaving 24 bases of the junction unmatched. The CDR3 is 21 residues long. Germline loops: CDR1 LNHNV, CDR2 YYDKDF (reference sequence). The CDR3 sequence: CATSRDWGWGEREEGHSTQYF. Here the CDR3 DNA reads TGTGCCACCAGCAGAGATTGGGGGTGGGGGGAGCGGGAGGAGGGCCACAGTACGCAGTATTTT.

V and J are TRBV19 and TRBJ2-1, with unresolved D. Looked up from germline, CDR1 is LNHDA and CDR2 is SQIVND (reference sequence). The CDR3 sequence is 14 residues long. Trimming removed 7 bases at V and 0 bases at J, with 10 bases between. CDR3 nucleotide sequence: TGTGCCAGTACCCCCCGCAGCTCCTACAATGAGCAGTTCTTC. Translation: CASTPRSSYNEQFF. The full variable domain, its missing parts supplied by reference TRBV19 and TRBJ2-1, is DGGITQSPKYLFRKEGQNVTLSCEQNLNHDAMYWYRQDPGQGLRLIYYSQIVNDFQKGDIAEGYSVSREKKESFPLTVTSAQKNPTAFYLCASTPRSSYNEQFFGPGTRLTVL.

This clone was counted between two and nine times. This sequence joins TRBV27 and TRBJ2-3; possible D gene TRBD2, 5 bases. Germline CDR1 is MNHEY and CDR2 is SMNVEV (reference sequence). The CDR3 is 14 residues long. Trimming pared 0 bases from V and 4 bases from J, leaving 8 bases between. The CDR3 DNA follows: TGTGCCAGCAGTTTATCGGGAGACCCAGATACGCAGTATTTT. Encoded protein: CASSLSGDPDTQYF.

The chain has TRBV5-4 and TRBJ2-7; D might be TRBD2 (5 bases). In germline, CDR1 is SGHNT, CDR2 YYREEE (reference sequence). CDR3 length: 13 amino acids. Trimming pared 4 bases from V and 3 bases from J, leaving 11 bases between. In DNA form, the CDR3 reads TGTGCCAGCAGCGCGGAGGAAAACTACGAGCAGTACTTC. It is translated as CASSAEENYEQYF. The entire variable domain, with the rest obtained from reference TRBV5-4 and TRBJ2-7, is as follows: ETGVTQSPTHLIKTRGQQVTLRCSSQSGHNTVSWYQQALGQGPQFIFQYYREEENGRGNFPPRFSGLQFPNYSSELNVNALELDDSALYLCASSAEENYEQYFGPGTRLTVT.

The chain links TRBV27 to TRBJ2-1; 13 bases are a match to TRBD2. The CDR3 sequence is 15 residues long. V dropped 2 bases and J dropped 7; count of bases not matched to a gene: 2. Germline loops: CDR1 MNHEY, CDR2 SMNVEV (reference sequence). This CDR3 is CASSLGTSGDNEQFF. The CDR3 nucleotides are TGTGCCAGCAGTTTAGGGACTAGCGGGGATAATGAGCAGTTCTTC.

V gene TRBV6-5 combines with J gene TRBJ2-1; the match to TRBD2 covers 11 bases. The CDR3 is 15 amino acids. Germline CDR1 and CDR2: MNHEY and SVGAGI. The junction had 13 bases not matched to a gene; V was cut back by 10 bases and J by 8 bases. The CDR3 loop reads CANFGASGRSYEQFF. In nucleotides, the CDR3 is TGTGCCAACTTCGGGGCTAGCGGGAGGTCCTATGAGCAGTTCTTC.

This clone is a singleton in its sample. The rearrangement joins TRBV10-3 to TRBJ1-2, with a tentative D call TRBD1 (6 bases). The CDR3 has 14 amino acids. CDR1 and CDR2 (germline): ENHRY, SYGVKD. V was shortened by 0 bases and J by 5 bases, with 10 bases between the two germline ends. The CDR3, as DNA: TGTGCCATCAGTGAGTCTAGACAGGCTTATGGCTACACCTTC. It specifies CAISESRQAYGYTF.

The V gene is TRBV28, the J gene TRBJ2-7; TRBD1 agrees at 8 bases. The germline V gene has CDR1 MDHEN and CDR2 SYDVKM. CDR3 length: 14 amino acids. Germline trimming cut 6 bases from V and 0 bases from J; bases unmatched to any gene: 4. The CDR3 protein is CASRVQGVSYEQYF. CDR3 bases: TGTGCCAGCAGAGTACAGGGGGTCTCCTACGAGCAGTACTTC.

The chain employs TRBV7-9 and TRBJ1-1; 7 bases are shared with TRBD1. V was pared by 3 bases and J by 7 bases, with 2 bases of the junction left unmatched. Germline loops: CDR1 SEHNR, CDR2 FQNEAQ (reference sequence). The CDR3 is 12 residues long. CDR3 nucleotide sequence: TGTGCCAGCAGCTTGGGACAGCTTGAAGCTTTCTTT. Encoded protein: CASSLGQLEAFF.

This sequence joins TRBV19 and TRBJ1-2, with D hard to call. This CDR3 comprises 14 residues. V lost 2 bases, J lost 0 bases, and 7 bases lay in between. Germline CDR1 LNHDA, CDR2 SQIVND (reference sequence). The CDR3 reads CASSIQSANYGYTF. The CDR3 coding sequence is TGTGCCAGTAGTATACAGTCAGCTAACTATGGCTACACCTTC.

V usage is TRBV11-2 and J usage is TRBJ2-7, with D perhaps matching TRBD2 (5 bases). The germline V gene encodes CDR1 SGHAT and CDR2 FQNNGV. V lost 5 bases, J lost 7 bases, and 21 bases lay in between. This CDR3 has 15 residues. The CDR3 DNA reads TGTGCCAGCAGCCTTAGTAGCGACTTGGGATGGGAGCAGTACTTC. This encodes CASSLSSDLGWEQYF.